The 5 T cell receptor beta chains reported below all come from one sample, sequenced in a study of blood T cell repertoires in COVID-19. The assay was immunoSEQ multiplex PCR, and TCRdb's table has in-frame clones only and misses some. Here the sample spans approximately 240,000 clones, over 90% being singletons. The sequenced sample was peripheral blood. The receptors derive from a man between 25 and 39 years old with COVID-19, enrolled during active disease.

The CDR3 protein is CASSSGQFYGYTF. As DNA, the CDR3 is TGCGCCAGCAGCTCAGGACAGTTCTATGGCTACACCTTC. This rearrangement joins TRBV5-1 to TRBJ1-2; perhaps TRBD1 as D (6 bases). Trimming took 3 bases from V and 4 from J, leaving 10 bases between them. CDR1 and CDR2 from the germline V gene are SGHRS and YFSETQ. The CDR3 sequence is 13 residues long.

The DNA of the CDR3 is TGTGCCAGCAGATCCATAGCGGGGGGGAACACCGGGGAGCTGTTTTTT. Protein sequence: CASRSIAGGNTGELFF. J is TRBJ2-2 and V is TRBV11-2; 10 bases align to TRBD2. CDR1 and CDR2 (germline): SGHAT, FQNNGV. Trimming took 6 bases from V and 1 from J; bases not matched to a gene: 5. This CDR3 is 16 amino acids long.

In this sample, this clone turned up once. This rearrangement joins TRBV7-9 to TRBJ2-2; D call uncertain. The V end lost 2 bases, the J end lost 6 bases, and 7 bases lay between the germline ends. Germline V lookup: CDR1 SEHNR, CDR2 FQNEAQ (reference sequence). The CDR3 totals 13 residues. The CDR3 reads CASSLSVSGELFF. The DNA of the CDR3 is TGTGCCAGCAGCTTATCCGTATCCGGGGAGCTGTTTTTT.

The chain has TRBV19 and TRBJ2-3; 11 bases agree with TRBD2. The CDR3 is made up of 15 amino acids. Looked up from germline, CDR1 is LNHDA and CDR2 is SQIVND (reference sequence). Unmatched junction bases numbered 4, after V lost 6 bases and J lost 2 bases. This chain's CDR3 is CASSLTSGVTDTQYF. The CDR3 coding sequence is TGTGCCAGTAGCCTGACTAGCGGGGTCACAGATACGCAGTATTTT.

V gene TRBV5-1 combines with J gene TRBJ1-1; TRBD1 is a possible D gene (6 bases). Deletions cut 4 bases from V and 4 bases from J, with 20 bases between. CDR1 and CDR2 (germline): SGHRS, YFSETQ. This CDR3 contains 16 residues. CDR3 DNA: TGCGCCAGCAGCGAGACGACAGGCCCCGCGGGCACTGAAGCTTTCTTT. This codes for CASSETTGPAGTEAFF.